The source of this TCR beta chain is a study of metastatic and nonmetastatic thyroid tumors (TCRdb year 2020). Describing the broader study: Repertoires from peripheral blood and from tumor or nodule tissue samples of malignant and benign thyroid patients were compared. Results and caveats for the whole study, not just this receptor: In both blood and tumor samples, malignant tumors were reported to have significantly higher TCR beta diversity than benign nodules.

Receptors were amplified or captured by PCR. Reads for this sample came from an Illumina HiSeq 4000. High-throughput sequencing was used to profile the TCR beta-chain CDR3 region of every patient. In the source study's methods: Drawing on CDR3 differences between clinicopathological groups, the researchers built a classifier meant to tell apart patients with distant-metastatic papillary thyroid cancer. Repertoire diversity was assessed with the Shannon index, and tumor-blood repertoire similarity with the Morisita-Horn index. The public sequencing data were trimmed at Q25 with fastp and processed into clonotypes with MiXCR by TCRdb, which kept only in-frame beta chains. V and J calls and clone size were set by TCRdb, not the authors. This sample comprises under 45,000 clones, about a sixth of them detected only once. Approximately 9.9% of the sample rests with the top ten. No patient had received any treatment before thyroid surgery. Using T-cell receptor beta sequencing, the study looked back at clinical samples from patients collected from about 2011 to 2018.

Deletion took 3 bases off V and 4 bases off J, with a span of 12 bases between the germline ends. From the cysteine through the phenylalanine, the CDR3 covers 13 amino acids. Of the read, only the CDR3 DNA is kept; its 39 bases are in frame from base 1. Per the germline V gene (reference sequence), GTSNPN is the CDR1 and SVGIG is the CDR2. The sample holds many counts of this clone. This receptor's antigen is unknown. Per-nucleotide qualities are absent, and no much larger clonotype sits a single base away. Sample: tumor tissue. The receptor's source is a female donor with papillary thyroid cancer or a benign thyroid nodule (not recorded which). Some clones in this sample may be carry-over from other donors' samples. The rearranged chain carries TRBV30 and TRBJ1-2; TRBD1 might be the D gene, on 6 matching bases. At the DNA level, the sequence is TGTGCCTGGAGGGGGTGGGGGCCCTATGGCTACACCTTC. It translates as CAWRGWGPYGYTF. This CDR3, with the reference TRBV30 and TRBJ1-2 proteins standing in past its ends, gives the full variable domain SQTIHQWPATLVQPVGSPLSLECTVEGTSNPNLYWYRQAAGRGLQLLFYSVGIGQISSEVPQNLSASRPQDRQFILSSKKLLLSDSGFYLCAWRGWGPYGYTFGSGTRLTVV.